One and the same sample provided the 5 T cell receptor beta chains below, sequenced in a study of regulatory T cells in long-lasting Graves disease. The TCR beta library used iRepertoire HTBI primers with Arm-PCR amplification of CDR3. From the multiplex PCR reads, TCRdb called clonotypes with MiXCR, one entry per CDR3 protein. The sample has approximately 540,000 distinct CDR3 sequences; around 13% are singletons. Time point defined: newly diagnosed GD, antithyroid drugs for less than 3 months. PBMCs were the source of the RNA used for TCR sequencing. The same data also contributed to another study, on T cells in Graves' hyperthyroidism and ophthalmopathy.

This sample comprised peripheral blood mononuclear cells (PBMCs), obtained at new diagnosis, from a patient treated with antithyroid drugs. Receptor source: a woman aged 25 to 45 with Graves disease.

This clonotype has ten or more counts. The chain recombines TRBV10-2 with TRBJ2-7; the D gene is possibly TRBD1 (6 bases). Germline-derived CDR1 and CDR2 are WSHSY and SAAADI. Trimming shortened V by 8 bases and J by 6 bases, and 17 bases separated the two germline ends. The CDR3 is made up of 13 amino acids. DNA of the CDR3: TGCGCCAGCGGAATACTCAGGGGACCCGAGCAGTACTTC. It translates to CASGILRGPEQYF.

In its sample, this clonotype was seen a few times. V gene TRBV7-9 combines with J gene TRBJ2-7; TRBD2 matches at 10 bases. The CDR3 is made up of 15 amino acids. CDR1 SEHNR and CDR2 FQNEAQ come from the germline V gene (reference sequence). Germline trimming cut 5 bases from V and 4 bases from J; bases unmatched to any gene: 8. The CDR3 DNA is TGTGCCAGCAGCCAGAGCGGGAGGGCCGCGTACGAGCAGTACTTC. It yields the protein CASSQSGRAAYEQYF.

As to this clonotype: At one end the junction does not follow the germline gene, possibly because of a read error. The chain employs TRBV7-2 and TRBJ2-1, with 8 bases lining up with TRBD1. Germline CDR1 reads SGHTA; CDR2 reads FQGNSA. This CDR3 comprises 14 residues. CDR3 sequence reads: CSSSLRTGPNEQFF. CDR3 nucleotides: TGTTCCAGCAGTCTCCGGACAGGGCCAAATGAGCAGTTCTTC.

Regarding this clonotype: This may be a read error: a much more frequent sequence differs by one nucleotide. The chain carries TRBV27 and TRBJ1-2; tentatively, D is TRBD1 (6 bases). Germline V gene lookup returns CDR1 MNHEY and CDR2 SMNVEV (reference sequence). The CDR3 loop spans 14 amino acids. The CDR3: CASKGGERTYGYTF. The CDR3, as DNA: TGTGCCAGCAAGGGGGGGGAACGGACCTATGGCTACACTTTC.

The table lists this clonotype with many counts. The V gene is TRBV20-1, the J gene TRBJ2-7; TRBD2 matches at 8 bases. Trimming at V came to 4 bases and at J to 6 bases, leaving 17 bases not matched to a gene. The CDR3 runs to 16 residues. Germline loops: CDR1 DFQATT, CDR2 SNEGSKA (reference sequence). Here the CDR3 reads CSAIYIGVAGYSEQYF. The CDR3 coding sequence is TGCAGTGCTATCTACATAGGGGTAGCGGGGTACTCCGAGCAGTACTTC.